This T cell receptor (beta chain) was observed in a study of T cells in Graves' hyperthyroidism and ophthalmopathy. Study-wide background: Peripheral blood samples were taken at initial diagnosis, prior to any treatment.

Amplification of TCR beta CDR3 regions used RNA as the template. RT-PCR in the first round (using the HTBI primer set) targeted the TCR CDR3. TCRdb reprocessed the multiplex PCR reads via MiXCR and lists one record per CDR3 protein. Seen here are approximately 210,000 distinct CDR3 sequences, about 15% observed once, and the top ten hold roughly 50%. In its sample, this clonotype was seen many times. The CDR3 spans 15 residues. CDR1 and CDR2 (germline): KGHSH, LQKENI. V lost 6 bases, J lost 5 bases, and 18 bases lay in between. Participants, patients aged 18 to 65, had newly diagnosed hyperthyroidism with a duration under 2 months. Diagnosis rested on symptoms, serum thyroxine and TRAb, thyroid ultrasound, and orbital computed tomography.

J is TRBJ2-3 and V is TRBV18; D is perhaps TRBD1 or TRBD2 (5 bases each). The clonotype comes from a man aged 50 to 59 with Graves' hyperthyroidism. The source material was blood. For the CDR3, the DNA is TGTGCCAGCTCCCGGTTCAGGGCGGGTCAAGATACGCAGTATTTT. Protein: CASSRFRAGQDTQYF.